This TCR beta chain derives from a study of blood T cell repertoires in COVID-19. Study context: Sites across the United States, Italy and Spain contributed samples from acute and convalescent COVID-19.

Germline V gene sequence: CDR1 LGHNA, CDR2 YSLEER. With V trimmed by 0 bases and J by 1 base, 5 bases remained unmatched. CDR3 length: 16 residues. The table came from immunoSEQ multiplex PCR; TCRdb's copy has only in-frame clones and leaves some out. The sample lists approximately 65,000 clones, 90% occurring once. The chain recombines TRBV4-3 with TRBJ2-5; 7 bases are a match to TRBD1. This receptor was obtained from a man aged 50-59 years with COVID-19, enrolled during active disease. The specimen was peripheral blood. In DNA form, the CDR3 reads TGCGCCAGCAGCCAAGATTACAGGGGAGCCCAAGAGACCCAGTACTTC. Translating it yields CASSQDYRGAQETQYF.